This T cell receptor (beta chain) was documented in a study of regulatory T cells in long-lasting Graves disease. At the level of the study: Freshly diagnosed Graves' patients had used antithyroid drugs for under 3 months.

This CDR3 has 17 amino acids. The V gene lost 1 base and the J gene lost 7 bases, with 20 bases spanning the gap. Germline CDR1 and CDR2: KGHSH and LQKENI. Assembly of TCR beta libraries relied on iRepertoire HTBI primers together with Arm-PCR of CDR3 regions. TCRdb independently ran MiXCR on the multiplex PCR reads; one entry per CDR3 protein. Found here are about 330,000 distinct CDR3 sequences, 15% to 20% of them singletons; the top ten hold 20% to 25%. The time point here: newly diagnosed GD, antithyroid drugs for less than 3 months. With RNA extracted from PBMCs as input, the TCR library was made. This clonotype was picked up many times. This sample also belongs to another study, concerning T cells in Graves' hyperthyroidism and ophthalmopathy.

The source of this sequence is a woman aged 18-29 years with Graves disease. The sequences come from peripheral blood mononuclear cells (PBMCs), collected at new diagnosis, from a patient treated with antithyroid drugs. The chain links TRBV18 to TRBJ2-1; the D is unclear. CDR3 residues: CASSPRSEHPVLNEQFF. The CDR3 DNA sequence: TGTGCCAGCTCACCACGGTCCGAGCACCCAGTTTTGAATGAGCAGTTCTTC.